Listed below are T cell receptor beta chains from one sample, sequenced in a study of blood T cell repertoires in COVID-19. TCRdb's copy holds only in-frame clones and misses some; the assay was immunoSEQ multiplex PCR. The sample lists about 280,000 clones, roughly nine tenths occurring once. The sample was PBMCs or T cells enriched from blood (not recorded which). These receptors were collected from an older woman who had recovered from COVID-19. CDR3s include the opening cysteine and the closing phenylalanine or tryptophan.

V gene: TRBV5-1; J gene: TRBJ2-5; CDR3 protein: CASSLALAGGQETQYF
V gene: TRBV28; J gene: TRBJ1-2; CDR3 protein: CASSSPSGYGYTF
V gene: TRBV28; J gene: TRBJ2-2; CDR3 protein: CASSLKQELFF
V gene: TRBV11-2; J gene: TRBJ1-1; CDR3 protein: CASSYAAGTGVNTEAFF
V gene: TRBV7-9; J gene: TRBJ1-1; CDR3 protein: CASSLVDRRAFF
V gene: TRBV7-2; J gene: TRBJ1-1; CDR3 protein: CASSSDRGWNTEAFF
V gene: TRBV6-1; J gene: TRBJ2-1; CDR3 protein: CASSEANYPPYNEQFF
V gene: TRBV14; J gene: TRBJ2-7; CDR3 protein: CASSQTDMISYEQYF
V gene: TRBV7-2; J gene: TRBJ2-3; CDR3 protein: CASSSRGGTQYF
V gene: TRBV6-5; J gene: TRBJ2-7; CDR3 protein: CASRKTQGAYEQYF
V gene: TRBV7-2; J gene: TRBJ1-2; CDR3 protein: CASRDRGPYGYTF
V gene: TRBV19; J gene: TRBJ1-2; CDR3 protein: CASISGDLGYTF
V gene: TRBV19; J gene: TRBJ1-2; CDR3 protein: CASSIGHWSNIGYTF
V gene: TRBV28; J gene: TRBJ1-1; CDR3 protein: CATVQGYTEAFF
V gene: TRBV5-1; J gene: TRBJ2-5; CDR3 protein: CASSLGGGNFQETQYF
V gene: TRBV12-3/TRBV12-4; J gene: TRBJ2-1; CDR3 protein: CASSFEGYNEQFF
V gene: TRBV6-6; J gene: TRBJ2-5; CDR3 protein: CASSQDRVETQYF
V gene: TRBV3-1/TRBV3-2; J gene: TRBJ1-2; CDR3 protein: CASSRTGGTYGYTF
V gene: TRBV9; J gene: TRBJ2-1; CDR3 protein: CASSLTGSSYNEQFF
V gene: TRBV5-1; J gene: TRBJ2-3; CDR3 protein: CASSLDGSGLTDTQYF
V gene: TRBV27; J gene: TRBJ1-2; CDR3 protein: CASSFQGGYTF
V gene: TRBV6-5; J gene: TRBJ1-5; CDR3 protein: CASSTTGQGNQPQHF
V gene: TRBV2; J gene: TRBJ1-1; CDR3 protein: CASDAGTGGFF